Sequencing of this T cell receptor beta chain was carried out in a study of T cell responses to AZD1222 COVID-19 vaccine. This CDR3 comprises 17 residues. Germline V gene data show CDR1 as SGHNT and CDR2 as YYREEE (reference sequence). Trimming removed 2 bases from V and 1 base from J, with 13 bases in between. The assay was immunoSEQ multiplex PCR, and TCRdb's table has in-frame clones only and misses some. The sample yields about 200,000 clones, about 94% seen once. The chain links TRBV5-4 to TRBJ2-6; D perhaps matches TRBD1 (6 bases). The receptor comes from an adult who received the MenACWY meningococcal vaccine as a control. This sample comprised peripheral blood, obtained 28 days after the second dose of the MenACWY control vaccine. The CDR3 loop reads CASSLGQPLSGANVLTF. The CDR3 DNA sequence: TGTGCCAGCAGCTTAGGACAGCCCTTATCTGGGGCCAACGTCCTGACTTTC. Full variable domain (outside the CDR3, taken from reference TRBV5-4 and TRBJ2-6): ETGVTQSPTHLIKTRGQQVTLRCSSQSGHNTVSWYQQALGQGPQFIFQYYREEENGRGNFPPRFSGLQFPNYSSELNVNALELDDSALYLCASSLGQPLSGANVLTFGAGSRLTVL.